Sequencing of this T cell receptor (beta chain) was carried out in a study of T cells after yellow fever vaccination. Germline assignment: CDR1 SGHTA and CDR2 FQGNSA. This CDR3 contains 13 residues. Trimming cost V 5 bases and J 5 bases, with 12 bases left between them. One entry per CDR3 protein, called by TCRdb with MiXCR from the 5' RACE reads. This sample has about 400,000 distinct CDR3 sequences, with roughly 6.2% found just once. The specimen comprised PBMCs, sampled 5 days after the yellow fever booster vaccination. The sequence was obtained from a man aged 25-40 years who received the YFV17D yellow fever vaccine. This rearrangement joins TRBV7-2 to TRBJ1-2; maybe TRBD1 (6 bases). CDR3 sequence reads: CASSHPGVYGYTF. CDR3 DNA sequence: TGTGCCAGCAGCCATCCAGGGGTGTATGGCTACACCTTC.